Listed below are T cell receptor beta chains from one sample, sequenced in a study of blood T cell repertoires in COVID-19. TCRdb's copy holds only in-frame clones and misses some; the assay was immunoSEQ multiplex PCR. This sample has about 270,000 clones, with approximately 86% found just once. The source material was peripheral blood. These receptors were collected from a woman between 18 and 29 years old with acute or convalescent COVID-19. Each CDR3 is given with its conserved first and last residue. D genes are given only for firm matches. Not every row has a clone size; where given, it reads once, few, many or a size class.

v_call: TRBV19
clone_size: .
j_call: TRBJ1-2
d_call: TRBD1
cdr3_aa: CASKMGQLDYGYTF
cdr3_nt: TGTGCCAGTAAAATGGGACAGCTTGACTATGGCTACACCTTC

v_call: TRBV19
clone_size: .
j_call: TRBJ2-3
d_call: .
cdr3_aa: CASSIIGRGVPSTDTQYF
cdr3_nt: TGTGCCAGTAGTATTATCGGGAGAGGGGTACCTAGCACAGATACGCAGTATTTT

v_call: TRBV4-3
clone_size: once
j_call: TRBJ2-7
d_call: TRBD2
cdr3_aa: CASSQDLSGRYNEQYF
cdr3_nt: TGCGCCAGCAGCCAAGATCTTAGCGGGAGGTACAACGAGCAGTACTTC

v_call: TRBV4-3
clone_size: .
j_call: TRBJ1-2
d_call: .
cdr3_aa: CASSQDPTTPYGYTF
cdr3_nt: TGCGCCAGCAGCCAAGACCCAACAACCCCCTATGGCTACACCTTC

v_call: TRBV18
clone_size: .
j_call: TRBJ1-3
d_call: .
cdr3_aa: CASSPPITVLSGNTIYF
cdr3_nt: TGTGCCAGCTCACCACCGATCACAGTCCTCTCTGGAAACACCATATATTTT

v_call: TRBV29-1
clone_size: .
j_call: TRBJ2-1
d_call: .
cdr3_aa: CSHGSAVGYNEQFF
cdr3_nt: TGCAGCCACGGGTCCGCCGTAGGCTACAATGAGCAGTTCTTC

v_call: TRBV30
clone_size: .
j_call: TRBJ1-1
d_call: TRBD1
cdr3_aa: CAWNSGGVGAFF
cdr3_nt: TGTGCCTGGAATTCAGGGGGCGTTGGAGCTTTCTTT

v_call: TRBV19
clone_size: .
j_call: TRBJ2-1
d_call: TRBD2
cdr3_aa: CASGTSAYNEQFF
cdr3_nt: TGTGCCAGCGGGACTAGCGCATACAATGAGCAGTTCTTC

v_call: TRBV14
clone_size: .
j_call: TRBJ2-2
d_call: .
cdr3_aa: CASSQRTANTGELFF
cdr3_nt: TGTGCCAGCAGCCAAAGGACAGCAAACACCGGGGAGCTGTTTTTT

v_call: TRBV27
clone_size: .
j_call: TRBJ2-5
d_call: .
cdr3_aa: CASNSQYF
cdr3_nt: TGTGCCAGCAACTCCCAGTACTTC

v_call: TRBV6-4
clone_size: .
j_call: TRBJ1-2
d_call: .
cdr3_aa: CASSDSASQGFYGYTF
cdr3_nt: TGTGCCAGCAGTGACTCCGCATCACAGGGATTCTATGGCTACACCTTC

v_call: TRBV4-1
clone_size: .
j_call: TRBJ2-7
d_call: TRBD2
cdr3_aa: CASSPGTSGYEQYF
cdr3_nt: TGCGCCAGCAGCCCCGGGACTAGCGGGTACGAGCAGTACTTC

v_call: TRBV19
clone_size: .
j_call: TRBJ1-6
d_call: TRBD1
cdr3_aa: CASSDRTGGADNSPLHF
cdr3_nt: TGTGCCAGTAGTGACCGGACAGGGGGCGCCGATAATTCACCCCTCCACTTT

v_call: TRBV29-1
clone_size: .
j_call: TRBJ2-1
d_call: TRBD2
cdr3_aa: CSVMGLAGEIDSYNEQFF
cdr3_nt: TGCAGCGTTATGGGACTAGCGGGAGAGATAGACTCCTACAATGAGCAGTTCTTC

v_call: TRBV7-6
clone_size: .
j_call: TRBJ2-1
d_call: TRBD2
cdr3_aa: CASSSTTSGRPRQFF
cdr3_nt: TGTGCCAGCAGCTCGACGACTAGCGGGAGACCCCGGCAGTTCTTC

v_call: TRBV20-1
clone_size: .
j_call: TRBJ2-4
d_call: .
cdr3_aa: CSASLGVAKNIQYF
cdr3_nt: TGCAGTGCTAGTCTTGGAGTGGCCAAAAACATTCAGTACTTC

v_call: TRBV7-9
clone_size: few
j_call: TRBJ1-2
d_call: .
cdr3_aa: CASSLSDSAYGYTF
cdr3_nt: TGTGCCAGCAGTCTCTCGGACAGTGCCTATGGCTACACCTTC

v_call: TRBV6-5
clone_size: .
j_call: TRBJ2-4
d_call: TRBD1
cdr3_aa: CASSYRGPNIQYF
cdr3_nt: TGTGCCAGCAGTTACAGGGGGCCAAACATTCAGTACTTC

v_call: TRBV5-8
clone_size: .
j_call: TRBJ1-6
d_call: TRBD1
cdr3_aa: CASSPRTGGRNSPLHF
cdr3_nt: TGTGCCAGCAGCCCCCGGACAGGGGGGAGGAATTCACCCCTCCACTTT

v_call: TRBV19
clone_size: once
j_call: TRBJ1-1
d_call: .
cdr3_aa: CASSIGHTEAFF
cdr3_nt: TGTGCCAGTAGTATAGGGCACACTGAAGCTTTCTTT

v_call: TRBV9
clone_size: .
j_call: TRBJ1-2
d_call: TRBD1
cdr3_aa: CASSVEPPPTGDGYTF
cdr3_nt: TGTGCCAGCAGCGTAGAGCCCCCTCCGACAGGGGATGGCTACACCTTC

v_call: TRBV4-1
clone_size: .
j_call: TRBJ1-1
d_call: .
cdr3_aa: CASSHGTEITEAFF
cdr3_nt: TGCGCCAGCAGCCACGGTACAGAGATCACTGAAGCTTTCTTT

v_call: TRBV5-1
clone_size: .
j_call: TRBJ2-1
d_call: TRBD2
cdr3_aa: CASSRLATPGLAAYNEQFF
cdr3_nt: TGCGCCAGCAGCCGTCTGGCCACCCCGGGACTAGCGGCCTACAATGAGCAGTTCTTC

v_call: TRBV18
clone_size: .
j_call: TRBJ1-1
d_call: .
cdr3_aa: CASSPTAGRAEAFF
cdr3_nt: TGTGCCAGCTCACCAACGGCAGGGAGGGCTGAAGCTTTCTTT

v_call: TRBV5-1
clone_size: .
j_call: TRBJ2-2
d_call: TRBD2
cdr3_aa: CASSLGTSGTGELFF
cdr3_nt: TGCGCCAGCAGCCTGGGGACTAGCGGCACCGGGGAGCTGTTTTTT

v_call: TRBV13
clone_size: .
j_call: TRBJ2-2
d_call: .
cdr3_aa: CASNRFPGVDTGELFF
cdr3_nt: TGTGCCAGCAACCGGTTTCCGGGAGTGGACACCGGGGAGCTGTTTTTT

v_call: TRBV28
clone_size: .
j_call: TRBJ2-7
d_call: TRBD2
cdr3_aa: CASSLGTSGTYEQYF
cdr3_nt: TGTGCCAGCAGTTTAGGGACTAGCGGGACCTACGAGCAGTACTTC